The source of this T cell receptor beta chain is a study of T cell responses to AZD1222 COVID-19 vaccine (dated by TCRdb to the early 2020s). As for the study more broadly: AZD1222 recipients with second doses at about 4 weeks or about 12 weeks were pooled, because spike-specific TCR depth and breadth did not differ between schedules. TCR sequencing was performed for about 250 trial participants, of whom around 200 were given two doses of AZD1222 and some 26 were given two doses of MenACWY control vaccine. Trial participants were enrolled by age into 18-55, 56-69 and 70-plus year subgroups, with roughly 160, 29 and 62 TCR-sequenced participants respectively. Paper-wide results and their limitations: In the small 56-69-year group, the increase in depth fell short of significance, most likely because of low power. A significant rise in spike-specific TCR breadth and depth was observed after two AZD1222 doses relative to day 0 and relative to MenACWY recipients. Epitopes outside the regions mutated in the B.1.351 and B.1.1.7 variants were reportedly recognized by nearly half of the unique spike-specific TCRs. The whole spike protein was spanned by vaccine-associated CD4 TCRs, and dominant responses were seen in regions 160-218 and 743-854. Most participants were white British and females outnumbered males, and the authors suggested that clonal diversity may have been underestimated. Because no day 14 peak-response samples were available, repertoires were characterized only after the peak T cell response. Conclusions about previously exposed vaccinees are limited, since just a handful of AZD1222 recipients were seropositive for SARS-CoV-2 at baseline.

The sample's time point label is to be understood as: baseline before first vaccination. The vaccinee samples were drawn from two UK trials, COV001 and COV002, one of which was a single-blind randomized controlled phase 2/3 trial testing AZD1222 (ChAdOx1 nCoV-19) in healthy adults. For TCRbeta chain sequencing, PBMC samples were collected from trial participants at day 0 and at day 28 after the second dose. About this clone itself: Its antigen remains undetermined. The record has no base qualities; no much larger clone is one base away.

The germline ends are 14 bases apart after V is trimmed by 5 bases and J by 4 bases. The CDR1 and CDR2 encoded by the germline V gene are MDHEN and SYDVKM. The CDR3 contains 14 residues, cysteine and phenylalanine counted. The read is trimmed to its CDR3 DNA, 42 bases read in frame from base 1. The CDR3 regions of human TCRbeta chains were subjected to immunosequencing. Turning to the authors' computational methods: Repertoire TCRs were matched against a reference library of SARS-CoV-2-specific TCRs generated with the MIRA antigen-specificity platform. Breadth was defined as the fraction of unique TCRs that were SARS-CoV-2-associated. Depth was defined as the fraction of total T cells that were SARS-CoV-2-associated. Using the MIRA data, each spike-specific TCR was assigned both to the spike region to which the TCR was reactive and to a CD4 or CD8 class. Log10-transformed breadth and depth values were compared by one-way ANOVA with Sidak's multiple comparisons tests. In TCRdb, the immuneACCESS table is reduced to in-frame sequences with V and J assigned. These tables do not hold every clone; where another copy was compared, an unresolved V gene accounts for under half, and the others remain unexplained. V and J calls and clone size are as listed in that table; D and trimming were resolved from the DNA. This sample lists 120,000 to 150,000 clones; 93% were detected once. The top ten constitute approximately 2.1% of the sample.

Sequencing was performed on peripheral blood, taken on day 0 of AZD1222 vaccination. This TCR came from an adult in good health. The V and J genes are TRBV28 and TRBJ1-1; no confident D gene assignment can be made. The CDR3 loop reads CASSPPGRVTEAFF. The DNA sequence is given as TGTGCCAGCAGTCCTCCTGGGCGGGTCACTGAAGCTTTCTTT.